Following are 20 T cell receptor beta chains from one sample sequenced in a study of T cell responses to AZD1222 COVID-19 vaccine (dated by TCRdb to the early 2020s). According to the study, the label for this sample's time point signals: baseline before first vaccination. This sample's treatment or condition label indicates: meningococcal conjugate vaccine given as trial control. To prepare the library, the immunoSEQ multiplex PCR assay was applied. TCRdb stores this immuneACCESS table with in-frame sequences only. Part of the clones is absent; in the studies checked, under half of the shortfall reflects unresolved V genes, and no reason is known for the rest. This sample comprises around 150,000 clones, roughly 94% of them detected only once. Around 4.5% of the sample rests with the top ten. Sequenced material: peripheral blood, taken on day 0 of MenACWY control vaccination. The receptors come from an adult in good health.

The rearrangement joins TRBV14 to TRBJ2-7; D is unclear. This CDR3 spans 14 amino acids. The germline V gene encodes CDR1 SGHDN and CDR2 FVKESK. Trimming shortened V by 0 bases and J by 5 bases, and 11 bases separated the two germline ends. DNA for the CDR3: TGTGCCAGCAGCCAAGATTTAGGGAACCACGAGCAGTACTTC. This sequence encodes CASSQDLGNHEQYF.

The CDR3: CASSISGTGGLDEQFF. The CDR3 bases are TGTGCCAGTAGTATTTCCGGGACAGGGGGCTTGGATGAGCAGTTCTTC. The gene calls are TRBV19 and TRBJ2-1; 12 bases line up with TRBD1. Germline CDR1 reads LNHDA; CDR2 reads SQIVND (reference sequence). The CDR3 extends over 16 amino acids. V shed 3 bases, J shed 8 bases, and the junction held 8 bases outside the gene matches.

The gene calls are TRBV5-1 and TRBJ1-2; 7 bases align to TRBD1. This CDR3 is 14 amino acids long. The ends lost 5 bases at V and 0 bases at J; junction bases unmatched: 4. Germline V gene data show CDR1 as SGHRS and CDR2 as YFSETQ. DNA for the CDR3: TGCGCCAGCAGACCGACAGGGTCTAACTATGGCTACACCTTC. This translates into CASRPTGSNYGYTF.

The chain combines TRBV24-1 with TRBJ2-2; D possibly matches TRBD1 or TRBD2 (6 bases each). The CDR3 totals 16 residues. Per the germline V gene, CDR1 is KGHDR and CDR2 is SFDVKD. V was trimmed by 5 bases and J by 4 bases, leaving 16 bases between them. As DNA, the CDR3 is TGTGCCACCAGTGGGTGGGGGGCAAGCTCCACCGGGGAGCTGTTTTTT. This sequence encodes CATSGWGASSTGELFF.

The V and J genes are TRBV5-1 and TRBJ2-1; 14 bases match TRBD2. The CDR3 spans 14 residues. V lost 3 bases, J lost 8 bases, and 1 base stayed unmatched. CDR1 and CDR2 (germline): SGHRS, YFSETQ. Here the CDR3 DNA reads TGCGCCAGCAGCTGGGGACTAGCGGGGGATGAGCAGTTCTTC. Translating gives CASSWGLAGDEQFF. Looking up the rest from reference TRBV5-1 and TRBJ2-1 gives the full variable domain: KAGVTQTPRYLIKTRGQQVTLSCSPISGHRSVSWYQQTPGQGLQFLFEYFSETQRNKGNFPGRFSGRQFSNSRSEMNVSTLELGDSALYLCASSWGLAGDEQFFGPGTRLTVL.

V is TRBV7-3 and J is TRBJ2-2; TRBD2 matches 12 bases. Germline loops: CDR1 SGHTA, CDR2 FQGTGA. V shed 5 bases and J 6 bases; nucleotides not matched to a gene: 4. The CDR3 consists of 15 residues. The chain's CDR3 is CASSRLAGEAGELFF. CDR3 nucleotide sequence: TGTGCCAGCAGCCGACTAGCGGGAGAGGCCGGGGAGCTGTTTTTT.

The V gene is TRBV3-1 (or the pseudogene TRBV3-2), the J gene TRBJ1-6; 8 bases match TRBD1. Germline V lookup: CDR1 LGHDT, CDR2 YNNKEL (reference sequence). The CDR3 extends over 15 amino acids. V lost 1 base, J lost 9 bases, and 5 bases stayed unmatched. The CDR3 loop reads CASSQGLDRGSPLHF. Here the CDR3 DNA reads TGTGCCAGCAGCCAAGGCCTTGACAGGGGTTCACCCCTCCACTTT.

The chain uses TRBV4-1 and TRBJ1-2; tentatively, D is TRBD1 (5 bases). This CDR3 has 15 amino acids. The V and J ends lost 1 base and 5 bases respectively, with 14 bases between them. In germline, CDR1 is MGHRA, CDR2 YSYEKL. The CDR3: CASSQVPVGLYGYTF. The CDR3 DNA reads as TGCGCCAGCAGCCAAGTCCCGGTGGGGCTATATGGCTACACCTTC.

The chain links TRBV19 to TRBJ2-7; TRBD1 is a possible D gene (6 bases). The CDR3 is 16 amino acids. The V end was cut by 4 bases, the J end by 0 bases, with 16 bases between. Germline V gene sequence: CDR1 LNHDA, CDR2 SQIVND (reference sequence). DNA for the CDR3: TGTGCCAGTAGTAAACCACAGGGTTCCAGCTCCTACGAGCAGTACTTC. Translated, it gives CASSKPQGSSSYEQYF.

This chain links TRBV15 with TRBJ2-7; D not certain. The CDR3 extends over 14 amino acids. Germline CDR1 and CDR2: LNHNV and YYDKDF (reference sequence). Trimming removed 1 base at V and 1 base at J, with 8 bases between. The chain's CDR3 is CATSRGAMSYEQYF. The CDR3 DNA reads TGTGCCACCAGCAGAGGGGCCATGTCCTACGAGCAGTACTTC.

The genes are TRBV6-2 or TRBV6-3 and TRBJ1-1; a weak D match, TRBD1 (6 bases). Germline lookup yields CDR1 MNHEY and CDR2 SVGEGT. The V and J ends lost 5 bases and 3 bases respectively, with 16 bases between them. The CDR3 runs to 15 residues. The CDR3 region has the DNA TGTGCCAGCAGTAGAGACAGGATCCCTGACACTGAAGCTTTCTTT. This gives the protein CASSRDRIPDTEAFF.

This chain joins TRBV6-2 or TRBV6-3 and TRBJ1-5; perhaps TRBD1 as D (5 bases). Trimming left V 6 bases short and J 9 bases short, with 18 bases between. CDR3 length equals 14 residues. The germline V gene encodes CDR1 MNHEY and CDR2 SVGEGT. Here the CDR3 reads CASSLLGPGGPQHF. CDR3 bases: TGTGCCAGCAGCCTACTGGGGCCCGGCGGGCCCCAGCATTTT.

The CDR3 here is CASSDSGKSYTF. DNA for the CDR3: TGTGCCAGCAGTGATTCAGGGAAGAGCTACACCTTC. The chain is built from TRBV25-1 and TRBJ1-2, with D possibly TRBD1 on 5 matching bases. The germline V gene has CDR1 MGHDK and CDR2 SYGVNS. The CDR3 totals 12 residues. Trimming stripped 3 bases from V and 9 bases from J, with 11 bases between.

The gene calls are TRBV4-1 and TRBJ2-7, with 8 bases matching TRBD2. Germline CDR1 is MGHRA and CDR2 is YSYEKL. J was trimmed by 2 bases and V by 0 bases; bases with no gene match: 3. The CDR3 has 15 amino acids. CDR3 amino acids: CASSQEGTSPYEQYF. DNA of the CDR3: TGCGCCAGCAGCCAAGAGGGGACTAGTCCCTACGAGCAGTACTTC.

The chain couples TRBV7-2 to TRBJ2-3; 8 bases are a match to TRBD2. V gave up 1 base and J gave up 4 bases; unmatched junction bases: 4. The CDR3 has 15 residues. Germline V gene lookup returns CDR1 SGHTA and CDR2 FQGNSA. The CDR3 spells CASSLVAGWSDTQYF. Here the CDR3 DNA reads TGTGCCAGCAGCTTAGTAGCGGGGTGGTCAGATACGCAGTATTTT. Full variable domain (missing parts from reference TRBV7-2 and TRBJ2-3): GAGVSQSPSNKVTEKGKDVELRCDPISGHTALYWYRQSLGQGLEFLIYFQGNSAPDKSGLPSDRFSAERTGGSVSTLTIQRTQQEDSAVYLCASSLVAGWSDTQYFGPGTRLTVL.

The chain employs TRBV5-1 and TRBJ1-4; D not certain. Germline loops: CDR1 SGHRS, CDR2 YFSETQ. The CDR3 runs to 15 residues. V dropped 0 bases and J dropped 3 bases, with 9 bases sitting between them. The CDR3 is CASSLAGGANEKLFF. CDR3 sequence (DNA): TGCGCCAGCAGCTTGGCGGGAGGCGCTAATGAAAAACTGTTTTTT.

The V and J genes are TRBV11-3 and TRBJ2-7; the match to TRBD1 covers 9 bases. Germline V CDR1 and CDR2: SGHNT, YENEEA. The CDR3 is 15 amino acids. Trimming took 5 bases from V and 5 from J; bases not matched to a gene: 10. CDR3 DNA sequence: TGTGCCAGCAGCACCGGGACAGGGTTTTCCCACGAGCAGTACTTC. The encoded protein is CASSTGTGFSHEQYF.

The V gene is TRBV23-1, the J gene TRBJ2-7; 7 bases agree with TRBD2. TRBV23-1 is known as an ORF, though its function is uncertain. This CDR3 region has 16 residues. Trimming cost V 6 bases and J 4 bases; bases outside gene matches: 15. The DNA of the CDR3 is TGCGCCAGCAGCTCGCAAAGGAGGGAGGGAGAGTACGAGCAGTACTTC. It specifies CASSSQRREGEYEQYF.

The J gene is TRBJ2-2, the V gene TRBV18, with 8 bases identical to TRBD2. The length of the CDR3 is 15 residues. CDR1 and CDR2 (germline): KGHSH, LQKENI. Trimming cost V 2 bases and J 3 bases; bases outside gene matches: 2. In nucleotides, the CDR3 is TGTGCCAGCTCACCAGAAGCGGGAGACACCGGGGAGCTGTTTTTT. This gives the protein CASSPEAGDTGELFF. Full variable domain (remainder filled in from reference TRBV18 and TRBJ2-2): NAGVMQNPRHLVRRRGQEARLRCSPMKGHSHVYWYRQLPEEGLKFMVYLQKENIIDESGMPKERFSAEFPKEGPSILRIQQVVRGDSAAYFCASSPEAGDTGELFFGEGSRLTVL.

The gene calls are TRBV19 and TRBJ1-5; D may be TRBD1 (6 bases). Germline V gives CDR1 LNHDA, CDR2 SQIVND (reference sequence). The germline V and J ends were trimmed by 9 bases and 0 bases, with 12 bases remaining between them. This CDR3 has 14 amino acids. CDR3 residues: CASRDIGSNQPQHF. In DNA form, the CDR3 reads TGTGCCAGCAGGGACATCGGTAGCAATCAGCCCCAGCATTTT.